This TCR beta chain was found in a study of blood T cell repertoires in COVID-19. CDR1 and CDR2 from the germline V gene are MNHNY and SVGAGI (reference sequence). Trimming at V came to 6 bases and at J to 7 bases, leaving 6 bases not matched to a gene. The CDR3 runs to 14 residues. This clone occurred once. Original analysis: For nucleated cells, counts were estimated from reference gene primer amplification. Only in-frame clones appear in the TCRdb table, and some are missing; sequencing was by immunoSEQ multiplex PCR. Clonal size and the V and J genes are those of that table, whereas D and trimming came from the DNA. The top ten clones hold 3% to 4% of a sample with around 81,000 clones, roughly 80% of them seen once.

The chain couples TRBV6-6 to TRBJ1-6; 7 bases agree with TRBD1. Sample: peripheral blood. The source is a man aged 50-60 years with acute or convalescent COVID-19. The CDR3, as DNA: TGTGCCAGCAGACTTACAGGGGAGAATTCACCCCTCCACTTT. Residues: CASRLTGENSPLHF.